The T cell receptor beta chain under discussion was sequenced for a study of cytomegalovirus exposure and HLA in healthy donors (dated by TCRdb to between 2016 and 2019). At the level of the whole study: An earlier analysis of some 550 of the donors reported roughly 270 Gb of sequence data and some 100 million unique TCR beta sequences from 150 million to 200 million T cells. Roughly 300 gigabases of sequencing data and around 80 million unique TCR sequences made up an early release that covered approximately 650 HLA-typed donors. Among the approximately 400 genotyped donors, approximately 82% belonged to the genetic ancestry cluster associated with self-reported Caucasian donors. The aim of the study was to test whether cataloging public T cell receptors could identify signatures of past pathogen exposure. The study profiled the T cell repertoires of 550 to 700 subjects by immunosequencing and related them to cytomegalovirus serostatus. Besides the first cohort of around 670 subjects, a separate validation cohort made up of 90 to 150 different subjects was used. To predict cytomegalovirus infection status, the study brought together high-throughput TCR immunosequencing, statistical association of individual TCRs with disease status, and machine learning. A later analysis re-analyzed previously published TCR beta repertoires from roughly 630 donors and added high-resolution HLA genotyping to study TCR occurrence patterns. Rather than drawing on any new phenotypic data, the later analysis identified candidate immune exposures from TCR beta sequences and the way those sequences occurred across donors. To decide whether each TCR beta V gene segment behaved as functional or pseudogenic, an earlier analysis of 587 of the donors relied on high-throughput TCR beta sequencing. Donor age, sex, ethnicity and CMV serostatus were compiled alongside the repertoire data. Genome-wide SNP genotypes for about 65% of the roughly 670 donors were used in a later genetic analysis, which treated that subset as a discovery cohort. All discovery cohort repertoires had been generated on a single sequencing platform. HLA typing included class I and class II loci at four-digit resolution. Typing coverage varied by locus: roughly 629-640 donors for A, B, C, DRB1 and DQB1; more than 500 for DQA1; around 570 for DPA1; roughly 450 for DPB1. Because of strong linkage in the cohort, 5 or 6 DR-DQ haplotypes were treated as single units for association and clustering. Across about 380 genotyped donors of the cohort, an average of roughly 230,000 unique TCR beta nucleotide sequences per donor were sequenced, and roughly a sixth of those sequences were non-productive. Summary of the overall study and its limitations: Only TCR beta chains were sequenced in this cohort, and the absence of alpha or paired-chain data limited detectable features. Broadly in line with IMGT annotations, most TCR beta V segments showed up in productive rearrangements about 87% or about 30% of the time in an earlier analysis of approximately 640 of the donors. The study gave a list of about 150 TCR beta chains associated with cytomegalovirus. Linkage disequilibrium might explain the correlated functional status among segregating V segments, but an unknown experimental factor could not be ruled out. When HLA alleles, especially DR and DQ, strongly co-occurred, attributing TCR associations to individual alleles was difficult. The earlier analysis of about 600 of the donors excluded about 16 rarely observed V segments, including chromosome 9 orphons, because counts were too low. In a later genetic analysis, fewer N-insertions in productive TCRs were reported among donors in an Asian-associated ancestry cluster than the 666-donor mean. In a later analysis, several top co-occurrence clusters were reported to appear linked to parvovirus B19, influenza, CMV and Epstein-Barr virus. Sequencing depth was assumed to be roughly uniform across donors in the presence/absence analyses, though that assumption may not hold. A few of the identified cytomegalovirus-associated TCR beta chains were confirmed in vitro to be specific for cytomegalovirus antigens. Because HLA typing was unavailable for some donors at each locus, only the typed subset was used in association tests. Compared with equally common non-associated chains, HLA-associated TCR beta chains in a later analysis were more clonally expanded and had lower generation probabilities. V-gene and J-gene trimming of TCR beta chains was associated with a missense DCLRE1C variant in a later genetic analysis, and the association was replicated in an independent cohort. In a later analysis, the rate of TCR association differed among HLA loci, with DRB1 alleles having the most associated TCRs and HLA-C alleles having the fewest. A further reported finding was that TCR beta sequences accurately predicted the HLA-A and HLA-B alleles for most subjects in the first cohort. According to a later analysis, most CMV-associated TCR beta chains appeared to be HLA-restricted, and the HLA associations seemed to be driven largely by CMV exposure. At a false discovery rate of 0.05, a later analysis linked 15,000 to 20,000 TCR beta sequences to specific HLA alleles. For the cohort, immune exposure information was limited to CMV serostatus. Cytomegalovirus status was reported to be diagnosed by the classifier with high specificity and sensitivity in both the original and validation cohorts. The authors suggested that the approach could potentially be generalized to other disease states and immunological phenotypes. A cluster of highly shared sequence variants was judged likely to represent a technical artifact of the sequencing pipeline. Across donors, most TCR sequences were observed very rarely, whereas some public TCRs were present in many individuals.

As for this clone: This receptor's antigen is unknown. The sample holds no much larger clone one base away, and base qualities are not on file.

Libraries were prepared through the immunoSEQ multiplex PCR assay. For the multiplex PCR, a mixture combining 60 forward primers for TCR Vbeta segments and 13 reverse primers for TCR Jbeta segments was used. A multiplex PCR assay on genomic DNA amplified the CDR3 region of rearranged TCR beta genes. The amplified TCR beta libraries were sequenced on the Illumina HiSeq System as 87-base-pair reads. The study's own analysis went as follows. In a later analysis, around 80 million unique TCR beta chains were counted across the 666 repertoires, and around 10 million of these chains were shared by at least two donors. Raw reads were error-corrected and collapsed into unique sequences by a nearest-neighbor algorithm in which closely related sequences were merged to remove PCR and sequencing errors. CDR3 sequences were aligned to IMGT reference sequences to assign V, D and J gene segments. For a sequence to be retained, a match of at least six nucleotides to both a V gene segment and a J gene segment was required. A rearrangement was called productive if the CDR3 had no stop codons and remained in frame with V and J, and every other rearrangement was called non-productive. CDR3 was defined by IMGT convention, running from the second conserved V-encoded cysteine to the conserved J-encoded phenylalanine. The earlier analysis of 587 of the donors excluded sequences that lacked an unambiguous match to a single V gene segment. An earlier analysis of fewer than 750 of the donors classified V segments as functional when productive rearrangements were above 56.7% and as segregating when the standard deviation between donors was above 5%. A statistical classification framework was built for diagnosing cytomegalovirus status from the catalog of TCR beta chain sequences. In a later analysis, V and J genes were assigned by comparing TCR nucleotide sequences against IMGT/GENE-DB human TR gene sequences. Using the TCRdist pipeline, a later analysis assigned CDR3 sequences along with most-parsimonious VDJ recombination scenarios. In a later analysis, every TCR beta chain was defined by the combination of its CDR3 amino acid sequence and its V-gene family, and reads without a unique V-gene family were dropped. A later analysis removed 592 highly shared, low-generation-probability nucleotide sequences to deal with suspected cross-contamination and a sequencing artifact. A later analysis calculated a clonal expansion index for each public chain from normalized within-repertoire ranks of inferred template counts. A later analysis computed generation probabilities with a VDJ recombination model fitted to out-of-frame rearrangements, and checked the results against IGoR. A later analysis scored TCR-TCR, TCR-HLA and TCR-CMV co-occurrence with hypergeometric tests, applying a repertoire-size bias correction to TCR pairs. In a later analysis, false discovery rates were estimated by permuting HLA or CMV assignments 20 times. In a later analysis, co-occurring TCRs were grouped using DBSCAN, and TCRdist sequence similarity was added for clustering within HLA-allele-positive subsets. For co-occurrence clustering, repertoires with fewer than 30,000 or more than 120,000 public chains were excluded, along with five repertoires with anomalous nucleotide sharing. The source is immuneACCESS, and TCRdb retained only in-frame sequences with V and J called. Part of the clones is not carried over; for the studies checked, unresolved V genes explain less than half of this, and the remainder is unexplained. That table supplies the V and J calls and clone size; D and trimming were determined from the DNA. A total of roughly 180,000 clones appear in this sample, roughly 80% of them only once. In total, the top ten clones hold about 7.6% of the sample.

The cohort was made up of 500 to 800 healthy bone marrow donors. At the time of sampling, all cohort members were nominally healthy, though unrecorded immune exposures were likely present. The donor tested CMV seropositive, placing the donor among the 250 to 350 seropositive members of the cohort. Every donor gave a peripheral blood sample, and the peripheral blood mononuclear cells from that sample were used for TCR beta sequencing. The Qiagen DNeasy Blood Extraction Kit was used to extract genomic DNA from the blood cell samples. Sequencing input: PBMCs. This receptor was taken from a woman aged 40 to 50 in good health and CMV-seropositive.

The DNA reads TGTGCCAGCAGTGCGGGGGACTATGGCTACACCTTC. This codes for CASSAGDYGYTF. The rearrangement combines TRBV6-5 with TRBJ1-2; the D gene is perhaps TRBD1, from 5 matching bases. From its cysteine to its phenylalanine, the CDR3 spans 12 amino acids. Only the CDR3 region is kept as DNA, spanning 36 bases read in frame from base 1. Trimming removed 5 bases from V and 3 bases from J, leaving 7 bases between the germline ends. The germline V gene specifies MNHEY as CDR1 and SVGAGI as CDR2.